This entry describes one TCR beta chain. Its specificity is not known. Participating donors were healthy, HIV-negative adults free of recent acute infections or vaccinations. The data were produced by immunoSEQ multiplex PCR, yet TCRdb's version contains in-frame clones alone and is incomplete. The sample holds about 1.1 million clones, about four fifths seen once. The source of the sample is a study of shared clonotypes between healthy human individuals. Whole-study results and caveats: Generally, estimated richness proved larger in naive subsets than it did in memory subsets. Clonotypes shared by all four donors outscored non-shared clonotypes in generation probability. Depth of sequencing was expected to influence donor clonotype sharing.

Germline-derived CDR1 and CDR2 are MNHNS and SASEGT. The CDR3 is made up of 15 amino acids. V lost 1 base to trimming and J lost 5 bases, with 14 bases between them. This receptor was taken from a man younger than 30 in good health. Some clones in this sample may be carry-over from other donors' samples. The genes are TRBV6-1 and TRBJ1-2; a possible D gene is TRBD1 (6 bases). Specimen: memory CD4+ T cells from PBMCs. Indicated subset: CD45RA-negative fraction. Here the CDR3 DNA reads TGTGCCAGCAGTGAAGGGTATGGGGGGCAGTATGGCTACACCTTC. Its translation is CASSEGYGGQYGYTF.